This paragraph covers one T cell receptor (beta chain) sequence. The data were taken from a study of T cell changes during pregnancy in multiple sclerosis. Sequencing used immunoSEQ multiplex PCR; TCRdb keeps in-frame clones, though not all of them. The data show 85,000 to 100,000 clones, approximately 92% seen once. Germline values: CDR1 SGHRS, CDR2 YFSETQ. V lost 4 bases, J lost 3 bases, and 14 bases stayed unmatched. The CDR3 runs to 19 residues. This rearrangement joins TRBV5-1 to TRBJ2-6, with 9 nucleotides matching TRBD1. This clonotype was sampled from a female donor with multiple sclerosis, enrolled in a pregnancy study. The sample in question was peripheral blood, obtained after pregnancy. CDR3 DNA: TGCGCCAGCAGCCTGAATACAGGGGGCCCACCCCTTGGGGCCAACGTCCTGACTTTC. As protein: CASSLNTGGPPLGANVLTF.